This T cell receptor beta chain is from a study of blood T cell repertoires in COVID-19. CDR3 length: 13 residues. CDR1 is LNHDA and CDR2 is SQIVND in the germline V gene (reference sequence). V gave up 6 bases and J gave up 4 bases; unmatched junction bases: 5. Some clones are missing from TCRdb's copy, which holds only in-frame ones; the method was immunoSEQ multiplex PCR. The table has about 48,000 clones, approximately 90% seen once. This clone was found once. The receptor was derived from a man in his sixties or seventies with acute or convalescent COVID-19. The chain combines TRBV19 with TRBJ1-2; the match to TRBD1 covers 7 bases. Sequenced sample: peripheral blood. CDR3 sequence reads: CASSHRQGYGYTF. The CDR3, as DNA: TGTGCCAGTAGCCACCGACAGGGCTATGGCTACACCTTC.